The 5 T cell receptor beta chains reported below all come from one sample, sequenced in a study of tumor T cells in aggressive B-cell lymphoma. Profiling relied on immunoSEQ multiplex PCR, and the TCRdb table lists in-frame clones only, not all of them. The top ten clones hold 19% of a sample with 2,000 to 2,500 clones, approximately 86% of them seen once. The sequencing sample was made of tumor tissue. These receptors were collected from an adult with diffuse large B cell lymphoma.

The J gene is TRBJ1-5, the V gene TRBV7-8; D ambiguous. Trimming shortened V by 1 base and J by 5 bases, and 9 bases separated the two germline ends. The CDR3 spans 14 residues. CDR1 and CDR2 from the germline V gene are SGHVS and FQNEAQ. DNA for the CDR3: TGTGCCAGCAGCTTAGGTGCCCGGGATCAGCCCCAGCATTTT. Its translation is CASSLGARDQPQHF.

This clone was seen only once. The chain links TRBV7-9 to TRBJ2-5; 11 bases match TRBD2. The J call is uncertain, as TRBJ2-7 better fits the DNA end. Looked up from germline, CDR1 is SEHNR and CDR2 is FQNEAQ (reference sequence). CDR3 length: 14 residues. The CDR3 region is CASSGTSGSYEQYF. The CDR3 nucleotides are TGTGCCAGCAGCGGGACTAGCGGATCCTACGAGCAGTACTTC.

J is TRBJ2-5 and V is TRBV30; D uncertain. V was cut by 2 bases and J by 2 bases, with 18 bases left in between. In germline, CDR1 is GTSNPN, CDR2 SVGIG (reference sequence). The length of the CDR3 is 16 residues. The chain's CDR3 is CAWSPSWVMTQETQYF. CDR3 bases: TGTGCCTGGAGTCCCAGCTGGGTCATGACTCAAGAGACCCAGTACTTC.

This clone was seen just once. This chain links TRBV6-5 with TRBJ2-7, with 8 bases that match TRBD2. Germline V gene data show CDR1 as MNHEY and CDR2 as SVGAGI. V lost 7 bases and J lost 3; bases outside the gene matches: 11. The CDR3 is made up of 15 amino acids. CDR3 sequence: CASTRGGRARYEQYF. The CDR3 nucleotides are TGTGCCAGCACCCGGGGGGGCCGGGCCCGCTACGAGCAGTACTTC.

The chain uses TRBV11-1 and TRBJ2-1; 7 nucleotides line up with TRBD2. The length of the CDR3 is 17 residues. V dropped 2 bases and J dropped 1; count of bases not matched to a gene: 8. Per the germline V gene, CDR1 is SGHAT and CDR2 is FQDESV (reference sequence). In DNA, the CDR3 is TGTGCCAGCAGCTTAAGGCTTGGCGGGAGTTCCTACAATGAGCAGTTCTTC. Translating gives CASSLRLGGSSYNEQFF. Full variable domain (remainder filled in from reference TRBV11-1 and TRBJ2-1): EAEVAQSPRYKITEKSQAVAFWCDPISGHATLYWYRQILGQGPELLVQFQDESVVDDSQLPKDRFSAERLKGVDSTLKIQPAELGDSAMYLCASSLRLGGSSYNEQFFGPGTRLTVL.